This T cell receptor (beta chain) was sequenced during a study of cytomegalovirus exposure and HLA in healthy donors. General study findings and limits: Rarity marked most TCR sequences, yet some public TCRs occurred in many donors. In a later analysis, donors in an Asian-associated ancestry cluster reportedly had fewer N-insertions in productive TCRs than the cohort mean.

Comments on this clone: Its antigen is as yet unknown.

It was with 60 Vbeta and 13 Jbeta primers that the PCR ran. Profiled with immunoSEQ multiplex PCR; TCRdb holds only in-frame clones, not every one. The profile shows fewer than 250,000 clones, 75% to 90% of them singletons. Sequencing was carried out using PBMCs. The receptor was isolated from a boy under 10 years old in good health and CMV-seronegative.

CDR3 amino acids: CASSHDRDHEQYF. CDR3 nucleotide sequence: TGTGCCAGCAGCCACGACAGGGACCACGAGCAGTACTTC. The V call is TRBV5-4, the J call TRBJ2-7; 7 nucleotides agree with TRBD1. Germline V CDR1 and CDR2: SGHNT, YYREEE (reference sequence). The V segment lost 4 bases and the J segment 5 bases; nucleotides outside the gene matches: 6. The CDR3 loop spans 13 amino acids.